These 12 T cell receptor beta chains were all obtained from the same sample, sequenced in a study of blood T cell repertoires in COVID-19 (dated by TCRdb to 2020 to 2022). Libraries were prepared through the immunoSEQ multiplex PCR assay. TCRdb carries this immuneACCESS record with in-frame sequences only. Its versions omit some clonotypes, under half of them owing to an unresolved V gene in the studies checked, with the rest unexplained. In all, the sample holds some 160,000 clones, and roughly 80% of those were seen once. The top ten hold roughly 2% of the sample. The sequenced sample was peripheral blood. These receptors came from a woman aged 80 or over with acute or convalescent COVID-19.

This chain links TRBV7-9 with TRBJ1-2, with a weak D call TRBD1 (6 bases). Germline CDR1 SEHNR, CDR2 FQNEAQ (reference sequence). There are 16 residues in the CDR3. Trimming cost V 3 bases and J 0 bases, with 14 bases left between them. The CDR3 is CASSFLGQRANYGYTF. The CDR3 DNA follows: TGTGCCAGCAGCTTTCTTGGACAGAGGGCTAACTATGGCTACACCTTC.

V is TRBV7-2 and J is TRBJ2-3; D is perhaps TRBD2 (6 bases). The CDR3 consists of 16 residues. CDR1 is SGHTA and CDR2 is FQGNSA in the germline V gene. V lost 2 bases and J lost 7, with 19 bases in between. The CDR3 DNA reads as TGTGCCAGCAGCTTACTCCGCGGCGGGGACGAAAATACGCAGTATTTT. Translation: CASSLLRGGDENTQYF.

The chain recombines TRBV2 with TRBJ1-4; D call uncertain. Trimming took off 7 bases at V and 8 bases at J, with 17 bases between the two ends. The length of the CDR3 is 14 residues. Germline CDR1 and CDR2: SNHLY and FYNNEI. The CDR3 reads CASNSGRREEKLFF. In DNA form, the CDR3 reads TGTGCCAGCAATAGTGGCCGGAGGGAGGAAAAACTGTTTTTT.

The rearrangement joins TRBV11-2 to TRBJ2-1, with D perhaps TRBD1 (5 bases). The V and J ends lost 4 bases and 3 bases respectively, with 10 bases between them. The CDR3 covers 14 residues. The V gene's germline CDR1 is SGHAT and CDR2 FQNNGV. CDR3 nucleotide sequence: TGTGCCAGCAGCTCCTCGACAGTCTACAATGAGCAGTTCTTC. It translates to CASSSSTVYNEQFF.

V and J are TRBV28 and TRBJ2-5, with TRBD1 matching 7 bases. Unmatched junction bases numbered 4, after V lost 4 bases and J lost 2 bases. From germline, CDR1 is MDHEN and CDR2 SYDVKM. The CDR3 extends over 14 amino acids. DNA of the CDR3: TGTGCCAGCAGTTCGGGACAGACACAAGAGACCCAGTACTTC. Protein product: CASSSGQTQETQYF.

This sequence joins TRBV6-5 and TRBJ1-1; D possibly corresponds to TRBD1 (5 bases). Trimming left V 4 bases short and J 4 bases short, with 10 bases between. This CDR3 spans 13 amino acids. CDR1 and CDR2 (germline): MNHEY, SVGAGI. CDR3 bases: TGTGCCAGCAGTTCGTGGGGGGTCACTGAAGCTTTCTTT. Protein product: CASSSWGVTEAFF.

This clone turned up a few times. In the same sample, other DNA sequences code for this CDR3. The chain is built from TRBV7-2 and TRBJ2-7, with TRBD2 matching over 10 bases. The CDR3 sequence is 16 residues long. Germline loops: CDR1 SGHTA, CDR2 FQGNSA. V shed 0 bases and J 1 base; nucleotides not matched to a gene: 3. The DNA for the CDR3 is TGTGCCAGCAGCTTAGCGCGGACTAGCGGATCCTACGAGCAGTACTTC. Its translation is CASSLARTSGSYEQYF.

In this sample, this clone is medium-sized (0.01 to 0.1%). The chain uses TRBV7-9 and TRBJ1-1; no reliable D call. The CDR3 covers 15 residues. CDR1 is SEHNR, CDR2 FQNEAQ, per germline (reference sequence). Trimming stripped 1 base from V and 0 bases from J, with 9 bases between. CDR3 residues: CASSLGAGMNTEAFF. The CDR3 DNA sequence: TGTGCCAGCAGCTTAGGGGCGGGAATGAACACTGAAGCTTTCTTT.

This clone has just one count. The genes are TRBV24-1 and TRBJ1-1; no firm D call. Germline-derived CDR1 and CDR2 are KGHDR and SFDVKD. The CDR3 sequence is 15 residues long. V lost 5 bases, J lost 0 bases, and 12 bases lay in between. CDR3 region: CATSGSRVLNTEAFF. The CDR3 DNA reads TGTGCCACCAGTGGAAGCCGAGTCTTGAACACTGAAGCTTTCTTT.

The genes are TRBV5-5 and TRBJ2-7, with unresolved D. Germline V CDR1 and CDR2: SGHKS, YYEKEE (reference sequence). The CDR3 extends over 13 amino acids. The V and J ends lost 3 bases and 3 bases respectively, with 10 bases between them. CDR3: CASSSSSFYEQYF. As DNA, the CDR3 is TGTGCCAGCAGCTCCTCTTCCTTCTACGAGCAGTACTTC. The entire variable domain, with the rest obtained from reference TRBV5-5 and TRBJ2-7, is as follows: DAGVTQSPTHLIKTRGQQVTLRCSPISGHKSVSWYQQVLGQGPQFIFQYYEKEERGRGNFPDRFSARQFPNYSSELNVNALLLGDSALYLCASSSSSFYEQYFGPGTRLTVT.

This clone was seen more than once but under ten times. The chain couples TRBV7-2 to TRBJ1-1; D perhaps matches TRBD1 (6 bases). Trimming removed 4 bases at V and 7 bases at J, with 10 bases between. Germline V gene data show CDR1 as SGHTA and CDR2 as FQGNSA. The CDR3 length is 12 residues. As DNA, the CDR3 is TGTGCCAGCAGCTCCCTACAGGGTGAAGCTTTCTTT. Its translation is CASSSLQGEAFF.

This clone was observed once. The chain carries TRBV5-1 and TRBJ1-3; TRBD1 matches at 9 bases. The CDR3 has 15 amino acids. The germline gives CDR1 SGHRS, CDR2 YFSETQ. The V and J ends lost 3 bases and 4 bases, in that order; junction bases with no gene match: 5. The CDR3 nucleotides are TGCGCCAGCAGCTCGGGACAGGGAGCAGGAAACACCATATATTTT. The encoded protein is CASSSGQGAGNTIYF.